These T cell receptor beta chains were read from a single sample in a study of metastatic and nonmetastatic thyroid tumors. TCRdb reprocessed the PCR reads via MiXCR. Among roughly 20,000 clones, roughly 18% were seen once, and the ten largest hold 2.7%. Specimen: adjacent normal tissue. These receptors originate from a male donor with papillary thyroid cancer or a benign thyroid nodule (not recorded which). Some clones in this sample may be carry-over from other donors' samples. The CDR3 runs from the conserved cysteine through the conserved F or W. D genes are given only for firm matches. Expanded clones get a size class; other rows say once, few or many, or leave the size out.

TRBD2,TRBV14,TRBJ2-3,once,CASSLRVAGGPLEFTDTQYF,TGTGCCAGCAGCCTCAGGGTAGCGGGAGGCCCCTTGGAATTCACAGATACGCAGTATTTT
TRBD2,TRBV29-1,TRBJ2-1,many,CSSTLAGVPIEQFF,TGCAGCTCAACACTAGCGGGAGTACCTATTGAGCAGTTCTTC
NA,TRBV12-3/TRBV12-4,TRBJ1-6,NA,CASSPSAWAISPLHF,TGTGCCAGCAGTCCGAGCGCGTGGGCAATTTCACCCCTCCACTTT
TRBD1,TRBV12-3/TRBV12-4,TRBJ2-2,many,CASTDRGVTGELFF,TGTGCCAGCACAGACAGGGGTGTCACCGGGGAGCTGTTTTTT
TRBD1,TRBV7-7,TRBJ1-5,many,CASGRTGGNQPQHF,TGTGCTAGCGGGCGGACAGGGGGCAATCAGCCCCAGCATTTT
NA,TRBV19,TRBJ2-2,many,CATQDRLTGELFF,TGTGCCACCCAGGACAGACTCACCGGGGAGCTGTTTTTT
NA,TRBV7-9,TRBJ1-2,many,CASSPSQTNYGYTF,TGTGCCAGCAGCCCGTCCCAAACTAACTATGGCTACACCTTC
TRBD1,TRBV24-1,TRBJ1-2,many,CATSDSTGGQYNYGYTF,TGTGCCACCAGTGATTCAACAGGGGGCCAATATAACTATGGCTACACCTTC
TRBD1,TRBV2,TRBJ2-3,many,CASRPFVGSRGREDTQYF,TGTGCCAGCAGACCTTTTGTCGGGAGCAGGGGGCGTGAAGATACGCAGTATTTT
NA,TRBV6-2/TRBV6-3,TRBJ2-3,many,CASSYGGSSYTDTQYF,TGTGCCAGCAGTTACGGGGGTAGCTCCTACACAGATACGCAGTATTTT
NA,TRBV24-1,TRBJ2-3,many,CATSDRSGEEITDTQYF,TGTGCCACCAGTGATCGCTCTGGAGAGGAAATAACAGATACGCAGTATTTT
NA,TRBV25-1,TRBJ1-2,many,CASSETSPLLTF,TGTGCCAGCAGTGAAACGTCGCCGCTCCTCACCTTC
NA,TRBV4-2,TRBJ1-5,many,CASSQDGAIQPQHF,TGTGCCAGCAGCCAAGATGGGGCAATACAGCCCCAGCATTTT
TRBD1,TRBV10-2,TRBJ2-2,many,CASSSGTGGNTGELFF,TGCGCCAGCAGTTCCGGGACAGGGGGCAACACCGGGGAGCTGTTCTTT
NA,TRBV20-1,TRBJ1-3,many,CSARDQLRGLPGNTIYF,TGCAGTGCTAGAGATCAACTCAGGGGACTACCTGGAAACACCATATATTTT
NA,TRBV30,TRBJ2-7,NA,CAWSSLGDIAEQYF,TGTGCCTGGAGCAGTTTAGGGGACATTGCCGAGCAGTACTTC
NA,TRBV6-1,TRBJ1-3,medium-sized,CASKLEGNTIYF,TGTGCCAGCAAGTTAGAGGGAAACACCATATATTTT
NA,TRBV11-2,TRBJ1-1,NA,CASSSSSGWNTEAFF,TGTGCCAGCAGCTCATCATCGGGTTGGAACACTGAAGCTTTCTTT
TRBD2,TRBV6-2/TRBV6-3,TRBJ2-1,medium-sized,CASSYVGAGGNINEQFF,TGTGCCAGCAGTTATGTGGGAGCGGGAGGGAATATCAATGAGCAGTTCTTC
NA,TRBV27,TRBJ2-2,NA,CASKSQGNHGELFF,TGTGCCAGCAAATCCCAGGGGAATCACGGGGAGCTGTTTTTT
NA,TRBV12-3/TRBV12-4,TRBJ1-2,NA,CARIRDNYGYNF,TGTGCCAGAATCCGAGACAACTATGGCTACAACTTC
TRBD2,TRBV6-5,TRBJ2-2,medium-sized,CASRYSAGVRNTGELFF,TGTGCCAGCAGATACTCCGCGGGGGTGCGCAACACCGGGGAGCTGTTTTTT
TRBD1,TRBV11-2,TRBJ2-7,many,CASSFVAGQGSYEQYF,TGTGCCAGCAGCTTCGTTGCGGGACAGGGGTCCTACGAGCAGTACTTC
TRBD1,TRBV9,TRBJ2-3,many,CASSVGGGTGSTDTQYF,TGTGCCAGCAGCGTAGGGGGGGGGACAGGGTCCACAGATACGCAGTATTTT
NA,TRBV24-1,TRBJ2-2,many,CATSQGIGTGELFF,TGTGCCACCTCACAGGGTATTGGCACCGGGGAGCTGTTTTTT
NA,TRBV6-1,TRBJ1-1,many,CASSELGGRSTEAFF,TGTGCCAGCAGTGAACTCGGGGGGCGAAGTACTGAAGCTTTCTTT
NA,TRBV18,TRBJ1-1,once,CASSQRSQGRTEAFF,TGTGCCAGCTCACAACGGTCGCAAGGTAGGACTGAAGCTTTCTTT
NA,TRBV30,TRBJ1-1,NA,CAPKLGTEVFF,TGTGCCCCCAAGCTAGGGACTGAAGTTTTCTTT
TRBD1,TRBV7-3,TRBJ1-1,many,CASSSVSGGGEAFF,TGTGCCAGCAGCTCAGTATCAGGGGGGGGAGAAGCTTTCTTT
TRBD2,TRBV20-1,TRBJ2-1,many,CSARDGGTIDTHEQFF,TGCAGTGCTAGAGACGGGGGGACTATTGACACCCATGAGCAGTTCTTC
TRBD2,TRBV19,TRBJ2-4,many,CASSTRRGGALGNIQYF,TGTGCCAGTAGTACCCGGCGGGGGGGGGCGCTGGGAAACATTCAGTACTTC
NA,TRBV13,TRBJ2-1,many,CASTSIVRRAQSYNEQFF,TGTGCCAGCACATCCATAGTGCGGAGGGCCCAGTCCTACAATGAGCAGTTCTTC
NA,TRBV6-2/TRBV6-3,TRBJ1-5,medium-sized,CASSYDGGPGQPQHF,TGTGCCAGCAGTTACGACGGAGGGCCGGGGCAGCCCCAGCATTTT
NA,TRBV7-8,TRBJ1-5,NA,CASSLERRAIGPQHF,TGTGCTAGCAGCTTAGAAAGGAGGGCGATAGGGCCCCAGCATTTT
NA,TRBV27,TRBJ2-3,medium-sized,CASSFKTDTQYF,TGTGCCAGCAGTTTTAAAACAGATACGCAGTATTTT
TRBD1,TRBV28,TRBJ1-5,many,CASSSVQGAGVSYSNQPQHF,TGTGCCAGCAGTTCAGTCCAGGGGGCGGGGGTGTCTTATAGCAATCAGCCCCAGCATTTT
NA,TRBV5-1,TRBJ2-7,medium-sized,CASSPQPDTYEQYF,TGCGCCAGCAGCCCTCAGCCAGATACCTACGAGCAGTACTTC